This T cell receptor (beta chain) was recovered during a study of blood T cell repertoires in COVID-19. Study at large: There were acute and convalescent COVID-19 samples, and they came from the United States, Italy and Spain. Sources were T cells, B-cell-depleted T cells, or PBMCs; the material itself was cDNA or gDNA.

Authors' methods: Using reference gene primer amplification, nucleated cell counts were estimated. Produced via immunoSEQ multiplex PCR; TCRdb's table is partial and in-frame only. From that table come the V and J calls and clone size; the DNA was used to work out D and trimming. The table has about 130,000 clones, roughly 80% seen once. J lost 4 bases, V lost 3 bases, and 10 bases had no gene match. The germline V gene has CDR1 LNHDA and CDR2 SQIVND (reference sequence). The CDR3 has 17 amino acids. The V call is TRBV19, the J call TRBJ2-3, with 10 bases lining up with TRBD2. This sequence originates from a woman aged 50 to 65 with acute or convalescent COVID-19. Material: peripheral blood. The CDR3 sequence is CASSISTPSGGADTQYF. In nucleotides, the CDR3 is TGTGCCAGTAGTATCAGTACGCCTAGCGGGGGCGCAGATACGCAGTATTTT.